A single sample is the source of the 17 T cell receptor beta chains below, sequenced in a study of a mutant IDH1 vaccine in newly diagnosed glioma. Documented time point: baseline, week 1 (first vaccination visit). Stated treatment: pre-vaccination baseline after standard-of-care therapy. Repertoires were generated with immunoSEQ multiplex PCR, while TCRdb's copy carries only in-frame clones and drops some. The sample has approximately 100,000 clones; over 85% are singletons. Sequencing used PBMCs, obtained from a glioma patient treated with radiotherapy, temozolomide or both. Source of these receptors: a woman aged 45-60 years with glioma.

The CDR3 here is CASQTDRDHNEQFF. CDR3 in DNA: TGTGCCAGTCAAACTGACAGGGACCACAATGAGCAGTTCTTC. The V call is TRBV19, the J call TRBJ2-1; TRBD1 matches 7 bases. Germline CDR1 and CDR2: LNHDA and SQIVND (reference sequence). J lost 5 bases, V lost 8 bases, and 9 bases had no gene match. The CDR3 consists of 14 residues.

This chain joins TRBV6-1 and TRBJ2-2; TRBD1 is a possible D gene (6 bases). The V gene lost 8 bases and the J gene lost 3 bases, with 16 bases spanning the gap. The CDR3 length is 15 residues. Germline V gene sequence: CDR1 MNHNS, CDR2 SASEGT. CDR3 bases: TGTGCCAGCCTACAGGGTTGGAGCTACACCGGGGAGCTGTTTTTT. It is translated as CASLQGWSYTGELFF.

The chain carries TRBV19 and TRBJ2-5; 7 positions agree with TRBD1. Germline V CDR1 and CDR2: LNHDA, SQIVND (reference sequence). The CDR3 consists of 14 residues. V was pared by 9 bases and J by 5 bases, with 12 bases of the junction left unmatched. The CDR3 loop is CASQTGLSRETQYF. Written as DNA, the CDR3 is TGTGCCAGCCAGACAGGGCTCTCCAGGGAGACCCAGTACTTC.

This clone came up a few times. This chain joins TRBV6-1 and TRBJ1-5, with D perhaps TRBD1 (6 bases). The germline gives CDR1 MNHNS, CDR2 SASEGT. The V end was cut by 8 bases, the J end by 3 bases, with 17 bases between. CDR3 length equals 15 residues. CDR3 amino acids: CASQLQGRNNQPQHF. CDR3 sequence (DNA): TGTGCCAGCCAACTACAGGGTAGAAACAATCAGCCCCAGCATTTT.

The CDR3 loop reads CASSSRPGPMNTEAFF. CDR3 bases: TGTGCCAGCAGCTCACGACCGGGACCGATGAACACTGAAGCTTTCTTT. The chain recombines TRBV5-4 with TRBJ1-1, with a possible D match to TRBD1 (5 bases). This CDR3 contains 16 residues. Trimming stripped 3 bases from V and 0 bases from J, with 15 bases between. Germline CDR1 SGHNT, CDR2 YYREEE (reference sequence).

The gene calls are TRBV28 and TRBJ2-6, with no clear D. CDR1 is MDHEN and CDR2 is SYDVKM in the germline V gene. The CDR3 has 19 residues. V was cut by 4 bases and J by 0 bases, with 19 bases left in between. In DNA form, the CDR3 reads TGTGCCAGCAGTTCCACCCTACAAGGGTCCCGCTCTGGGGCCAACGTCCTGACTTTC. Residues: CASSSTLQGSRSGANVLTF.

The chain has TRBV9 and TRBJ2-3; the D gene is possibly TRBD1 (5 bases). The CDR3 is 14 residues long. V was trimmed by 1 base and J by 2 bases, leaving 8 bases between them. Per the germline V gene, CDR1 is SGDLS and CDR2 is YYNGEE. The CDR3 loop is CASSVRQYTDTQYF. CDR3 nucleotide sequence: TGTGCCAGCAGCGTAAGACAGTACACAGATACGCAGTATTTT.

This chain links TRBV2 with TRBJ1-5, with D maybe TRBD1 (5 bases). The germline V gene encodes CDR1 SNHLY and CDR2 FYNNEI. The CDR3 totals 19 residues. V gave up 3 bases and J gave up 6 bases, with 27 bases separating them. CDR3 bases: TGTGCCAGCAGTGAGCCAAACCGGATGGGCAGGGTGGTATCTCAGCCCCAGCATTTT. Residues: CASSEPNRMGRVVSQPQHF.

As DNA, the CDR3 is TGTGCCACCAGCAGAGGGGCGGGCCTCGGATATGAGCAGTTCTTC. Translating gives CATSRGAGLGYEQFF. The chain carries TRBV15 and TRBJ2-1; D is possibly TRBD2 (5 bases). Germline lookup yields CDR1 LNHNV and CDR2 YYDKDF (reference sequence). V lost 1 base and J lost 8, with 15 bases in between. The length of the CDR3 is 15 residues.

This sequence joins TRBV10-1 and TRBJ2-7; 7 bases agree with TRBD1. After removal of 3 bases from V and 3 bases from J, the junction contained 5 bases not matched to a gene. Germline V gene sequence: CDR1 WNHNN, CDR2 SYGVQD (reference sequence). The CDR3 is 14 residues long. The CDR3: CASSEGTADYEQYF. DNA of the CDR3: TGCGCCAGCAGTGAAGGGACAGCAGACTACGAGCAGTACTTC.

This clone was detected only once. The chain carries TRBV7-9 and TRBJ2-2; D remains unclear. This CDR3 comprises 18 residues. Germline V lookup: CDR1 SEHNR, CDR2 FQNEAQ (reference sequence). With 2 bases removed from V and 6 bases from J, the gap between germline ends came to 22 bases. The CDR3 sequence is CASSLIRVLAIPPGELFF. In DNA, the CDR3 is TGTGCCAGCAGCTTAATTAGGGTTCTGGCAATCCCACCCGGGGAGCTGTTTTTT.

V and J are TRBV5-1 and TRBJ1-5; tentative D call: TRBD1 (6 bases). V dropped 4 bases and J dropped 5 bases, with 16 bases sitting between them. There are 15 residues in the CDR3. Germline V lookup: CDR1 SGHRS, CDR2 YFSETQ. The chain's CDR3 is CASSPGWAGDQPQHF. The CDR3 DNA follows: TGCGCCAGCAGCCCCGGATGGGCAGGGGATCAGCCCCAGCATTTT.

The rearrangement links TRBV18 to TRBJ1-1; a possible D gene is TRBD1 (5 bases). Trimming shortened V by 2 bases and J by 2 bases, and 9 bases separated the two germline ends. This CDR3 has 14 amino acids. Germline CDR1 KGHSH, CDR2 LQKENI. The CDR3 nucleotides are TGTGCCAGCTCACCAGCAGGGCCCAACACTGAAGCTTTCTTT. Residues: CASSPAGPNTEAFF.

The V gene is TRBV9, the J gene TRBJ2-1, with D possibly matching TRBD2 (6 bases). Trimming took 2 bases from V and 6 from J, leaving 12 bases between them. Germline assignment: CDR1 SGDLS and CDR2 YYNGEE. The CDR3 spans 14 residues. The CDR3 DNA is TGTGCCAGCAGCGTGCGGCTAGCGCCCAATGAGCAGTTCTTC. It yields the protein CASSVRLAPNEQFF.

Written as DNA, the CDR3 is TGTGCCAGCAGTCTCATAAGGTTGGCGGACACTGAAGCTTTCTTT. Protein sequence: CASSLIRLADTEAFF. The rearrangement joins TRBV28 to TRBJ1-1; D ambiguous. Trimming left V 5 bases short and J 3 bases short, with 16 bases between. Germline-derived CDR1 and CDR2 are MDHEN and SYDVKM. The CDR3 totals 15 residues.

The chain joins TRBV7-8 to TRBJ1-5; tentative D call: TRBD1 (5 bases). CDR1 is SGHVS and CDR2 is FQNEAQ in the germline V gene. V lost 1 base and J 0 bases, leaving 19 bases between the germline ends. There are 19 residues in the CDR3. CDR3 sequence: CASSLDLQVGAYSNQPQHF. The CDR3 coding sequence is TGTGCCAGCAGCTTAGACCTCCAAGTAGGGGCTTATAGCAATCAGCCCCAGCATTTT.

This sequence joins TRBV28 and TRBJ2-6; 8 bases are a match to TRBD1. V was clipped by 8 bases and J by 1 base; unmatched bases: 7. This CDR3 contains 16 residues. The V gene's germline CDR1 is MDHEN and CDR2 SYDVKM. The CDR3 DNA sequence: TGTGCCAGCTCCGGACAGGGATATTCTGGGGCCAACGTCCTGACTTTC. It is translated as CASSGQGYSGANVLTF.